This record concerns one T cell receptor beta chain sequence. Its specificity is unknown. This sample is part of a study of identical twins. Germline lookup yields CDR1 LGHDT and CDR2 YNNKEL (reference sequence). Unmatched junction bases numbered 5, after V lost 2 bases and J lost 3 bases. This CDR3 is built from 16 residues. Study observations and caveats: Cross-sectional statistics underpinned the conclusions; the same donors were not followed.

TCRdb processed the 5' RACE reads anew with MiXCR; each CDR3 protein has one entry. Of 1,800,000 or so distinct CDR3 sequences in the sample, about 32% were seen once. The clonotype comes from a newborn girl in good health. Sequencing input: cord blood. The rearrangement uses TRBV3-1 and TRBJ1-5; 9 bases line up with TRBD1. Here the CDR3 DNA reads TGTGCCAGCAGCCAATCGGGACAGGGAACCAATCAGCCCCAGCATTTT. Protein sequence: CASSQSGQGTNQPQHF.